The 24 T cell receptor beta chains presented below share a single source sample, sequenced in a study of blood T cell dynamics during melanoma immunotherapy. TCRdb's table, derived via immunoSEQ multiplex PCR, lists solely in-frame clones and lacks some. The sample gives more than 13,000 clones, roughly 92% of which show up once; around 0.99% is in the top ten. The sample's time point: week 3, after first cycle of checkpoint inhibitor. The material sequenced was blood, taken from a patient treated with checkpoint blockade. The receptors stem from a human donor with melanoma.

This chain links TRBV29-1 with TRBJ2-6, with 11 nucleotides matching TRBD2. This CDR3 spans 16 amino acids. The junction had 3 bases not matched to a gene; V was cut back by 5 bases and J by 0 bases. Germline assignment: CDR1 SQVTM and CDR2 ANQGSEA. CDR3 residues: CSVRLAGLSGANVLTF. As DNA, the CDR3 is TGCAGCGTTCGACTAGCGGGGCTCTCTGGGGCCAACGTCCTGACTTTC. The full variable domain, with the rest looked up from reference TRBV29-1 and TRBJ2-6, is SAVISQKPSRDICQRGTSLTIQCQVDSQVTMMFWYRQQPGQSLTLIATANQGSEATYESGFVIDKFPISRPNLTFSTLTVSNMSPEDSSIYLCSVRLAGLSGANVLTFGAGSRLTVL.

The gene calls are TRBV19 and TRBJ2-1, with TRBD2 matching 12 bases. Germline CDR1 and CDR2: LNHDA and SQIVND (reference sequence). The CDR3 covers 15 residues. The V and J ends lost 7 bases and 9 bases, in that order; junction bases with no gene match: 10. CDR3 bases: TGTGCCAGTACCAAAGGGACTAGCGGGCGCTTTGAGCAGTTCTTC. Its translation: CASTKGTSGRFEQFF. Supplemented by reference TRBV19 and TRBJ2-1, the full variable domain reads DGGITQSPKYLFRKEGQNVTLSCEQNLNHDAMYWYRQDPGQGLRLIYYSQIVNDFQKGDIAEGYSVSREKKESFPLTVTSAQKNPTAFYLCASTKGTSGRFEQFFGPGTRLTVL.

The V call is TRBV29-1, the J call TRBJ1-3; TRBD1 agrees at 8 bases. With V trimmed by 4 bases and J by 1 base, 0 bases remained unmatched. The germline V gene encodes CDR1 SQVTM and CDR2 ANQGSEA. The CDR3 loop spans 13 amino acids. CDR3 DNA: TGCAGCGTTGGGACAGGGTCTGGAAACACCATATATTTT. Residues: CSVGTGSGNTIYF.

This chain uses TRBV6-1 with TRBJ2-1; D is undetermined. This CDR3 has 13 residues. With 8 bases removed from V and 3 bases from J, the gap between germline ends came to 11 bases. CDR1 is MNHNS and CDR2 is SASEGT in the germline V gene. CDR3 loop: CASGLSGYNEQFF. The CDR3 DNA follows: TGTGCCAGCGGCCTTTCCGGCTACAATGAGCAGTTCTTC.

The chain employs TRBV28 and TRBJ1-5, with D maybe TRBD1 (5 bases). The germline V gene has CDR1 MDHEN and CDR2 SYDVKM. The V end lost 7 bases, the J end lost 1 base, and 14 bases lay between the germline ends. There are 15 residues in the CDR3. The CDR3 is CASTFEWGSNQPQHF. The CDR3 coding sequence is TGTGCCAGCACCTTTGAGTGGGGCAGCAATCAGCCCCAGCATTTT.

This rearrangement joins TRBV15 to TRBJ2-5, with 10 bases that match TRBD2. The CDR3 has 15 residues. V shed 3 bases, J shed 1 base, and the junction held 2 bases outside the gene matches. The V gene's germline CDR1 is LNHNV and CDR2 YYDKDF (reference sequence). CDR3 protein: CATSRTSGRQETQYF. As DNA, the CDR3 is TGTGCCACCAGCAGGACTAGCGGGCGCCAAGAGACCCAGTACTTC.

This chain uses TRBV7-9 with TRBJ1-2; 10 nucleotides match TRBD1. The CDR3 is 14 amino acids. The J segment lost 6 bases and the V segment lost 2 bases, leaving 3 bases of the junction unmatched. Per germline, CDR1 SEHNR and CDR2 FQNEAQ (reference sequence). This CDR3 is CASSLYGTGDGYTF. The CDR3 region has the DNA TGTGCCAGCAGCTTATATGGGACAGGGGATGGCTACACCTTC.

V usage is TRBV7-9 and J usage is TRBJ2-5, with TRBD2 as a possible D gene (6 bases). Trimming removed 3 bases from V and 5 bases from J, with 7 bases in between. CDR3 length: 12 residues. Germline values: CDR1 SEHNR, CDR2 FQNEAQ (reference sequence). The CDR3 loop reads CASSFAGETQYF. The CDR3 coding sequence is TGTGCCAGCAGCTTCGCGGGGGAGACCCAGTACTTC.

This clone has only a few counts. The rearrangement uses TRBV7-6 and TRBJ2-3; perhaps TRBD2 as D (5 bases). Deletions cut 2 bases from V and 5 bases from J, with 14 bases between. The CDR3 spans 15 residues. Germline-derived CDR1 and CDR2 are SGHVS and FNYEAQ. CDR3 sequence: CASSLLDSSRDTQYF. CDR3 in DNA: TGTGCCAGCAGCTTACTGGACTCGTCCAGAGATACGCAGTATTTT.

The CDR3 region is CASSLGRAGAWEQFF. In nucleotides, the CDR3 is TGTGCCAGCAGCTTGGGGCGAGCGGGGGCATGGGAGCAGTTCTTC. V usage is TRBV5-4 and J usage is TRBJ2-1; TRBD2 matches 8 bases. CDR1 SGHNT and CDR2 YYREEE come from the germline V gene (reference sequence). The J segment lost 10 bases and the V segment lost 0 bases, leaving 9 bases of the junction unmatched. The CDR3 is 15 amino acids.

The chain employs TRBV10-3 and TRBJ1-5, with D possibly matching TRBD1 (6 bases). The V gene's germline CDR1 is ENHRY and CDR2 SYGVKD. This CDR3 is 14 amino acids long. The ends were cut back, 5 bases at V and 4 bases at J, with 12 bases in the middle. DNA of the CDR3: TGTGCCATCAGTCCCGGGACATCTAATCAGCCCCAGCATTTT. Residues: CAISPGTSNQPQHF.

This clone was found once. The chain recombines TRBV5-1 with TRBJ2-5; the match to TRBD1 covers 8 bases. Trimming at V came to 4 bases and at J to 2 bases, leaving 10 bases not matched to a gene. The CDR3 extends over 16 amino acids. Germline CDR1 is SGHRS and CDR2 is YFSETQ. The CDR3 DNA sequence: TGCGCCAGCAGCCCGAGCGCAGGGGGCGGACAAGAGACCCAGTACTTC. As protein: CASSPSAGGGQETQYF.

The gene calls are TRBV4-1 and TRBJ1-1, with a possible D match to TRBD1 (6 bases). Per germline, CDR1 MGHRA and CDR2 YSYEKL. CDR3 size: 13 residues. The germline V and J ends were trimmed by 6 bases and 2 bases, with 10 bases remaining between them. The CDR3 region is CASRGQINTEAFF. CDR3 coding DNA: TGCGCCAGCAGAGGACAGATTAACACTGAAGCTTTCTTT.

J is TRBJ2-1 and V is TRBV29-1; 9 bases are a match to TRBD1. The junction had 9 bases not matched to a gene; V was cut back by 6 bases and J by 9 bases. This CDR3 has 13 residues. Germline V gives CDR1 SQVTM, CDR2 ANQGSEA. The DNA of the CDR3 is TGCAGCGTACACACAGGGGGCGCGGGTGAGCAGTTCTTC. This sequence encodes CSVHTGGAGEQFF.

The chain links TRBV5-1 to TRBJ1-3, with unresolved D. Germline V gene data show CDR1 as SGHRS and CDR2 as YFSETQ. The CDR3 runs to 14 residues. Trimming cost V 0 bases and J 3 bases, with 7 bases left between them. The CDR3 sequence: CASSLASGGNTIYF. The CDR3 bases are TGCGCCAGCAGCTTGGCCTCGGGTGGAAACACCATATATTTT.

This clone was seen a single time. The chain couples TRBV9 to TRBJ2-7; 8 bases align to TRBD1. Trimming took 7 bases from V and 0 from J; bases not matched to a gene: 9. This CDR3 region has 15 residues. Germline V gene lookup returns CDR1 SGDLS and CDR2 YYNGEE. The DNA of the CDR3 is TGTGCCAGCCAACCAGGGGGCGGACCCTCCTACGAGCAGTACTTC. It is translated as CASQPGGGPSYEQYF.

The chain employs TRBV7-8 and TRBJ1-6; 8 positions match TRBD1. Unmatched junction bases numbered 13, after V lost 5 bases and J lost 10 bases. Per the germline V gene, CDR1 is SGHVS and CDR2 is FQNEAQ. The CDR3 has 16 amino acids. This chain's CDR3 is CASSALTGGRGSPLHF. CDR3 nucleotide sequence: TGTGCCAGCAGCGCCCTAACAGGGGGACGAGGGTCACCCCTCCACTTT. Together with reference TRBV7-8 and TRBJ1-6, the CDR3 gives the full variable domain: GAGVSQSPRYKVAKRGQDVALRCDPISGHVSLFWYQQALGQGPEFLTYFQNEAQLDKSGLPSDRFFAERPEGSVSTLKIQRTQQEDSAVYLCASSALTGGRGSPLHFGNGTRLTVT.

V usage is TRBV7-3 and J usage is TRBJ1-1; D gene unclear. CDR1 is SGHTA, CDR2 FQGTGA, per germline. The CDR3 length is 13 residues. V dropped 2 bases and J dropped 3 bases, with 7 bases sitting between them. In DNA form, the CDR3 reads TGTGCCAGCAGCTTAGACGGGGACACTGAAGCTTTCTTT. Protein: CASSLDGDTEAFF.

J is TRBJ2-1 and V is TRBV11-3; 8 bases match TRBD2. The CDR3 contains 15 residues. The germline V gene encodes CDR1 SGHNT and CDR2 YENEEA. Germline trimming cut 5 bases from V and 6 bases from J; bases unmatched to any gene: 9. CDR3 region: CASSQGGSGTNEQFF. The DNA of the CDR3 is TGTGCCAGCAGCCAAGGGGGTAGCGGGACCAATGAGCAGTTCTTC.

CDR3 bases: TGTGCCAGCAGTTCGCGGGGGTTCAGCACAGATACGCAGTATTTT. Translation: CASSSRGFSTDTQYF. V is TRBV6-5 and J is TRBJ2-3; 7 nucleotides match TRBD2. V dropped 4 bases and J dropped 0; count of bases not matched to a gene: 4. CDR3 length: 15 amino acids. Germline V CDR1 and CDR2: MNHEY, SVGAGI.

The chain joins TRBV18 to TRBJ1-2; 10 bases are a match to TRBD1. Germline values: CDR1 KGHSH, CDR2 LQKENI. The J segment lost 8 bases and the V segment lost 3 bases, leaving 6 bases of the junction unmatched. The CDR3 loop spans 14 amino acids. The CDR3 loop reads CASSPNDRGRGYTF. DNA of the CDR3: TGTGCCAGCTCACCTAATGACAGGGGGCGCGGCTACACCTTC.

The chain links TRBV7-9 to TRBJ1-4, with no clear D. This CDR3 has 16 amino acids. V dropped 1 base and J dropped 0 bases, with 9 bases sitting between them. Looked up from germline, CDR1 is SEHNR and CDR2 is FQNEAQ (reference sequence). The CDR3 reads CASSLGLLTTNEKLFF. Written as DNA, the CDR3 is TGTGCCAGCAGCTTAGGGCTTCTTACAACTAATGAAAAACTGTTTTTT.

The genes are TRBV19 and TRBJ1-5; D is unclear. The CDR3 contains 15 residues. Trimming cost V 1 base and J 1 base, with 8 bases left between them. Germline CDR1 LNHDA, CDR2 SQIVND (reference sequence). The CDR3 sequence is CASSIGVTSNQPQHF. The CDR3 region has the DNA TGTGCCAGTAGTATAGGGGTAACGAGCAATCAGCCCCAGCATTTT.

J is TRBJ2-7 and V is TRBV5-1; 8 bases line up with TRBD1. The ends lost 2 bases at V and 2 bases at J; junction bases unmatched: 3. This CDR3 spans 14 amino acids. CDR1 SGHRS and CDR2 YFSETQ come from the germline V gene. Here the CDR3 reads CASSLQGETYEQYF. CDR3 bases: TGCGCCAGCAGCTTACAGGGGGAAACCTACGAGCAGTACTTC.